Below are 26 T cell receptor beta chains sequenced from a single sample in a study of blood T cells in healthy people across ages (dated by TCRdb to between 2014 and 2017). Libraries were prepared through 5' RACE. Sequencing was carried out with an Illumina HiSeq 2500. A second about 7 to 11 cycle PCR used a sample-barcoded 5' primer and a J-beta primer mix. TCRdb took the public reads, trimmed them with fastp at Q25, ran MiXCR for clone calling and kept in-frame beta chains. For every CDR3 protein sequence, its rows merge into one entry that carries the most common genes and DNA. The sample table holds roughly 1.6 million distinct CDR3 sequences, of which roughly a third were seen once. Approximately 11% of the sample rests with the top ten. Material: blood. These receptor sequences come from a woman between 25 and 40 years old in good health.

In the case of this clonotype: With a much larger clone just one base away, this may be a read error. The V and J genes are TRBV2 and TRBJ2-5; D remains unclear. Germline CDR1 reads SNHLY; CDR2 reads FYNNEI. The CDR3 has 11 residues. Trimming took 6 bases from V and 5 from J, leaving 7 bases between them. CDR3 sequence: CASRDWETQYF. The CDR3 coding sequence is TGTGCCAGCAGGGATTGGGAGACCCAGTACTTC.

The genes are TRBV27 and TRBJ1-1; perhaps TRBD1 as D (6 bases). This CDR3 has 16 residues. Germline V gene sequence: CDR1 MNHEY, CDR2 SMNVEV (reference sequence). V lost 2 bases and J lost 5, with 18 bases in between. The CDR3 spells CASSLGVRGGATEAFF. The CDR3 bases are TGTGCCAGCAGTTTAGGGGTTCGGGGGGGCGCGACTGAAGCTTTCTTT.

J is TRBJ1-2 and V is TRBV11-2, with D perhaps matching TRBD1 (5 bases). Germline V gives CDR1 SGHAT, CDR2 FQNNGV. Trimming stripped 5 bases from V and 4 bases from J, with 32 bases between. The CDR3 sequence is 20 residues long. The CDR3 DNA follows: TGTGCCAGCAGCCGAATATCGACACGGGACCTAGGAGTAAGTGGCTATGGCTACACCTTC. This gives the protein CASSRISTRDLGVSGYGYTF.

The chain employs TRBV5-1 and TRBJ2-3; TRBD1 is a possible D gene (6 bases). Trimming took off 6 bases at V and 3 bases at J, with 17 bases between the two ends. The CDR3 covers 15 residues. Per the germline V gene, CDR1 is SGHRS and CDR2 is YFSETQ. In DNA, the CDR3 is TGCGCCAGCACCTACAAGACAGGTCAGACAGATACGCAGTATTTT. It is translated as CASTYKTGQTDTQYF.

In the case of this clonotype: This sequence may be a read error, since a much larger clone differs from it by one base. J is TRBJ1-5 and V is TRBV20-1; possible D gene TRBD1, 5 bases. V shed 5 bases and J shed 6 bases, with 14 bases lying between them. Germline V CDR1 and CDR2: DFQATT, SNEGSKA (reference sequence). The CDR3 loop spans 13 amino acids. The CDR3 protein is CSAGGKKTQPQHF. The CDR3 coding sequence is TGCAGTGCTGGGGGGAAGAAGACTCAGCCCCAGCATTTT.

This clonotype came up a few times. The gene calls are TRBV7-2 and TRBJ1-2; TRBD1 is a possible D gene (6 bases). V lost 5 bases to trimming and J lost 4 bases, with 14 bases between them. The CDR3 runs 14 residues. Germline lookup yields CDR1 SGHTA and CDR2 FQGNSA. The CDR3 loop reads CASSPQGPTYGYTF. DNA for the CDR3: TGTGCCAGCAGCCCACAGGGACCGACCTATGGCTACACCTTC.

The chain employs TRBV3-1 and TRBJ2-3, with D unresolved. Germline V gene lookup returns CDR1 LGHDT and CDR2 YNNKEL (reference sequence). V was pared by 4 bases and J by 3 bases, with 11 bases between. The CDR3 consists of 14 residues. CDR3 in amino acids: CASSLWEATDTQYF. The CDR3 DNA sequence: TGTGCCAGCAGCCTCTGGGAAGCGACAGATACGCAGTATTTT.

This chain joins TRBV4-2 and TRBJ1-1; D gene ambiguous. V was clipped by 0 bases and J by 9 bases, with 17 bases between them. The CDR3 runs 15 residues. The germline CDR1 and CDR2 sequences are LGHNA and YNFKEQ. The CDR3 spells CASSQDIYVVSKAFF. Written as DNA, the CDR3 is TGTGCCAGCAGCCAAGATATTTACGTGGTTTCTAAAGCTTTCTTT.

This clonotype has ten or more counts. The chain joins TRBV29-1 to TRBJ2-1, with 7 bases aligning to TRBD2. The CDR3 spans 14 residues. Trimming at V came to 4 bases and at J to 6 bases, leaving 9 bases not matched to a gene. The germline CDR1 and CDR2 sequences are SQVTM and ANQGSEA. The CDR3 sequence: CSVVGGSGSNEQFF. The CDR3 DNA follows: TGCAGCGTTGTCGGCGGGAGCGGCAGCAATGAGCAGTTCTTC.

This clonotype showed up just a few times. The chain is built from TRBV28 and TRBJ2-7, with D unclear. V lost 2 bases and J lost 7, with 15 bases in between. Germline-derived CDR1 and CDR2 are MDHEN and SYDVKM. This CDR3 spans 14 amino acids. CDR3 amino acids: CASSLGQSVLEQYF. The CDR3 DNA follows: TGTGCCAGCAGTTTAGGGCAGTCGGTCTTGGAGCAGTACTTC.

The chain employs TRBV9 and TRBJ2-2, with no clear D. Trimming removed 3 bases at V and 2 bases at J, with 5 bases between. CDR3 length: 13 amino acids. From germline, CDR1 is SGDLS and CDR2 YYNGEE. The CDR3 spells CASSEINTGELFF. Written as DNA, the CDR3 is TGTGCCAGCAGCGAAATTAACACCGGGGAGCTGTTTTTT.

The CDR3 reads CASSQEGGGFSETQYF. CDR3 bases: TGCGCCAGCAGCCAAGAGGGGGGGGGGTTCTCAGAGACCCAGTACTTC. The chain has TRBV4-1 and TRBJ2-5, with 7 nucleotides matching TRBD2. The germline gives CDR1 MGHRA, CDR2 YSYEKL. Trimming removed 0 bases from V and 4 bases from J; junction bases left unmatched: 8. This CDR3 is 16 amino acids long.

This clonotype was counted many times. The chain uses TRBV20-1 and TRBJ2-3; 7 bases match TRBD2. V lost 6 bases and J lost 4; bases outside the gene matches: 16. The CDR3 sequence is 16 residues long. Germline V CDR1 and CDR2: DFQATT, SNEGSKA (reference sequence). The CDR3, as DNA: TGCAGTGCCACCGACCCCCGACTAGCTCAGGCAGATACGCAGTATTTT. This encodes CSATDPRLAQADTQYF.

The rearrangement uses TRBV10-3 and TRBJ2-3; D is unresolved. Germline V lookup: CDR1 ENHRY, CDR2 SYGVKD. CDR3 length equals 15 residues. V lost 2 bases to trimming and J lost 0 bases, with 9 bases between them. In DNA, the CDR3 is TGTGCCATCAGTGAGACTGGTTCTAGCACAGATACGCAGTATTTT. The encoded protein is CAISETGSSTDTQYF.

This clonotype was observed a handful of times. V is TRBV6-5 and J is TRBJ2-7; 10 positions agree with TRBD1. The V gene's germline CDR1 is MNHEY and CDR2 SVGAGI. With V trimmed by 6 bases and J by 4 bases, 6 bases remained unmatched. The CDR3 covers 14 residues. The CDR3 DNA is TGTGCCAGCAGATCCGGGACAGGGGTATACGAGCAGTACTTC. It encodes CASRSGTGVYEQYF.

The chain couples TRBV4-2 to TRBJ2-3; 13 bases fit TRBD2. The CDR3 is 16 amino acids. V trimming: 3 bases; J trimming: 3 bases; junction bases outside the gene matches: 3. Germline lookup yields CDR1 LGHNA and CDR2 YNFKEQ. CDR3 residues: CASSHVTSGGTDTQYF. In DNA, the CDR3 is TGTGCCAGCAGCCACGTGACTAGCGGGGGGACAGATACGCAGTATTTT.

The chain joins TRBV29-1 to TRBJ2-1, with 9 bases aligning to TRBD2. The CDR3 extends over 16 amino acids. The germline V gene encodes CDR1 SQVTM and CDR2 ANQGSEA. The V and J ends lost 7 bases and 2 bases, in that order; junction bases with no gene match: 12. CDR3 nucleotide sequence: TGCAGCGCCGAGCCTAGCGGGAAGGGAGCCTACAATGAGCAGTTCTTC. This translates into CSAEPSGKGAYNEQFF.

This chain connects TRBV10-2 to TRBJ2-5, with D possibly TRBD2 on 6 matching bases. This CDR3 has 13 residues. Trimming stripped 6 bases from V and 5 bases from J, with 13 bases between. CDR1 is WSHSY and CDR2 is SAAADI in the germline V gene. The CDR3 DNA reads TGCGCCAGCAGGATCGGAGGGATGGAGACCCAGTACTTC. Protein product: CASRIGGMETQYF.

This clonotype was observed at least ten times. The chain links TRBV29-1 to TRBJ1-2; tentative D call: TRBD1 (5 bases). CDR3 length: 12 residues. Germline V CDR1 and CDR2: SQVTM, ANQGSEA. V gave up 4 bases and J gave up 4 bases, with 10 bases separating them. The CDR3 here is CSVGDQGYGYTF. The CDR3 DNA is TGCAGCGTTGGGGACCAAGGCTATGGCTACACCTTC. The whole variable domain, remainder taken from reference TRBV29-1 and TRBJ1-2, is SAVISQKPSRDICQRGTSLTIQCQVDSQVTMMFWYRQQPGQSLTLIATANQGSEATYESGFVIDKFPISRPNLTFSTLTVSNMSPEDSSIYLCSVGDQGYGYTFGSGTRLTVV.

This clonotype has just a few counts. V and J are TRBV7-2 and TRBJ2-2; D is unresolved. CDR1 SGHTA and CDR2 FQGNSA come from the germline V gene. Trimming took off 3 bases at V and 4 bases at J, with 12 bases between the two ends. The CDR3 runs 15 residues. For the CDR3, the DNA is TGTGCCAGCAGCTTTTTCGGTGAGGCCACCGGGGAGCTGTTTTTT. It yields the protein CASSFFGEATGELFF.

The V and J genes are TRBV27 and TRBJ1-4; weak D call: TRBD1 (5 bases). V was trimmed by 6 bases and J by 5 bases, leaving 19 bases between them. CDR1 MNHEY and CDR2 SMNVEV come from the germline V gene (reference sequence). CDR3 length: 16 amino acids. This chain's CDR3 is CASRPRTGTGNEKLFF. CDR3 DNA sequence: TGTGCCAGCAGACCCCGAACCGGGACGGGGAATGAAAAACTGTTTTTT.

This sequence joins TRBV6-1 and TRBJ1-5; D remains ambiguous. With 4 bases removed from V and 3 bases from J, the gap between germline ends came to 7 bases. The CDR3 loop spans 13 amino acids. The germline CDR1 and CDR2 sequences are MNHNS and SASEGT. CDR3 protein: CASSGEDNQPQHF. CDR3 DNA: TGTGCCAGCAGTGGTGAAGACAATCAGCCCCAGCATTTT.

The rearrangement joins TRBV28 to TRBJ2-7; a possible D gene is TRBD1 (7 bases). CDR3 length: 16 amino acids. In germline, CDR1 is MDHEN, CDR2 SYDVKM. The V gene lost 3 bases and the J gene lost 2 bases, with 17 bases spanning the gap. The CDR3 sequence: CASSFGRGTLAYEQYF. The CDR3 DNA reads TGTGCCAGCAGTTTTGGCAGGGGGACTCTCGCCTACGAGCAGTACTTC.

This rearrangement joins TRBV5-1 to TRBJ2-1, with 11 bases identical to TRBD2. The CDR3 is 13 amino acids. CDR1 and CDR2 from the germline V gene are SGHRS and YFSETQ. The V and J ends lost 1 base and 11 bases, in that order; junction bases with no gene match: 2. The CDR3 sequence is CASSLSTSGKQFF. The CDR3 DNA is TGCGCCAGCAGCTTGTCGACTAGCGGGAAGCAGTTCTTC.

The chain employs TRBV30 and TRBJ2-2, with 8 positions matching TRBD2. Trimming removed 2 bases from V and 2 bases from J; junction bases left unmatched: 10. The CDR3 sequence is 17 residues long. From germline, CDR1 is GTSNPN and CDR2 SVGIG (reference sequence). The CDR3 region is CAWSHKRGYSNTGELFF. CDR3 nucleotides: TGTGCCTGGAGTCACAAGCGGGGGTACAGCAACACCGGGGAGCTGTTTTTT. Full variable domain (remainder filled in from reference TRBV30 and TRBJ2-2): SQTIHQWPATLVQPVGSPLSLECTVEGTSNPNLYWYRQAAGRGLQLLFYSVGIGQISSEVPQNLSASRPQDRQFILSSKKLLLSDSGFYLCAWSHKRGYSNTGELFFGEGSRLTVL.

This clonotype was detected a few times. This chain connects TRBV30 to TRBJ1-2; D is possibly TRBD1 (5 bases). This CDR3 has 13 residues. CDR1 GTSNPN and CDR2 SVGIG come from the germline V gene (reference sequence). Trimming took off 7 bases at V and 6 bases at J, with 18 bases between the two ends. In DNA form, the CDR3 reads TGTGCCTCCACCGACAGAGCCAAGGATGGCTACACCTTC. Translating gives CASTDRAKDGYTF.